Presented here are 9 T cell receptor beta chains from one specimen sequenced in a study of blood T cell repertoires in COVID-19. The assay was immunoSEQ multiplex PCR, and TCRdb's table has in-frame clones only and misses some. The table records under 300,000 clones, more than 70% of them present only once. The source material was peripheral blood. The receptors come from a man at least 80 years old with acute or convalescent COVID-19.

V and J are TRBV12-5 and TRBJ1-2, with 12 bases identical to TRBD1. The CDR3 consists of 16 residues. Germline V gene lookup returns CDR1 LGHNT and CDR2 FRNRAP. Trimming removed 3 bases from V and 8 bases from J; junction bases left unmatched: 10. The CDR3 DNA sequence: TGTGCTAGTGGTTTTAATCCGGGACAGGGGGCTCGCGGCTACACCTTC. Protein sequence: CASGFNPGQGARGYTF.

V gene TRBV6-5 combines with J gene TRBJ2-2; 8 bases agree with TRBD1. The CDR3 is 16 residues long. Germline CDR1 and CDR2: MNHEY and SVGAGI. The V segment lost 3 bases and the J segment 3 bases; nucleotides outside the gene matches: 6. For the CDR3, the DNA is TGTGCCAGCAGTTATACCCTGGACAGGGACACCGGGGAGCTGTTTTTT. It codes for CASSYTLDRDTGELFF.

The CDR3 nucleotides are TGTGCCAGCAGCACAGGGGAGTATGGCTACACCTTC. Translated: CASSTGEYGYTF. The chain joins TRBV28 to TRBJ1-2, with TRBD1 matching 7 bases. V shed 6 bases, J shed 5 bases, and the junction held 3 bases outside the gene matches. The CDR3 covers 12 residues. Germline lookup yields CDR1 MDHEN and CDR2 SYDVKM.

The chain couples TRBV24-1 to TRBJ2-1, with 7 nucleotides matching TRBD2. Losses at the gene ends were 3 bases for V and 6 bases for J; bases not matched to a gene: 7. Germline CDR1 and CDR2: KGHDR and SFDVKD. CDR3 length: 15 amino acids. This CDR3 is CATSDAAGTTNEQFF. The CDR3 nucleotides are TGTGCCACCAGTGATGCGGCCGGGACTACCAATGAGCAGTTCTTC.

The CDR3 DNA reads as TGCGCCAGCAAACGCCGGGACGGGGGAGTCTACGAGCAGTACTTC. Amino acids: CASKRRDGGVYEQYF. The chain uses TRBV5-1 and TRBJ2-7; possibly TRBD2 for D (6 bases). The ends were cut back, 6 bases at V and 3 bases at J, with 19 bases in the middle. Germline-derived CDR1 and CDR2 are SGHRS and YFSETQ. The CDR3 covers 15 residues.

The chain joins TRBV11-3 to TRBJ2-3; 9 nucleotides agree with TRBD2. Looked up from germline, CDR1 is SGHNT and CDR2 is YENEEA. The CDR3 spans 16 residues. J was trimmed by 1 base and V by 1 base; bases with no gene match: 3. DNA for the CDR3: TGTGCCAGCAGCTTAGGAAGACTAGCGGGCACAGATACGCAGTATTTT. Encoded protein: CASSLGRLAGTDTQYF.

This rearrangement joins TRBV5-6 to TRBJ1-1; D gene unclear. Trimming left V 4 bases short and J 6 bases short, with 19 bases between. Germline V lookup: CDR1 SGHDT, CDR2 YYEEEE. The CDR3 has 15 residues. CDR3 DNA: TGTGCCAGCAGCCCACCAGGTGCCTACGGGGCTGAAGCTTTCTTT. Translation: CASSPPGAYGAEAFF.

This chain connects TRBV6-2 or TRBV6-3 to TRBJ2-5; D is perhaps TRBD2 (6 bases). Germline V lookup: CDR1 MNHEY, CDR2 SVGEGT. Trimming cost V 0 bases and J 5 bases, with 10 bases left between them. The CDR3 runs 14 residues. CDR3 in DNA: TGTGCCAGCAGTTACTCGGGGGGTCAGGAGACCCAGTACTTC. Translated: CASSYSGGQETQYF.

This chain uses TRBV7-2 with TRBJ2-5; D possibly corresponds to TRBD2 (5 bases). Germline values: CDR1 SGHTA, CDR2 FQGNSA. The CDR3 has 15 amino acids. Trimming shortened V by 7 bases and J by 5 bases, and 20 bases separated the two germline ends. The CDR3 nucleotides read TGTGCCAGCACCCTACAGCCCGGTAGGAGGGAGACCCAGTACTTC. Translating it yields CASTLQPGRRETQYF.